The 32 T cell receptor beta chains given below trace back to one sample, sequenced in a study of blood T cell repertoires in COVID-19. Measured with immunoSEQ multiplex PCR; TCRdb has only the in-frame clones, and not every one. The table has about 28,000 clones, around 90% seen once. Sequenced material: peripheral blood. The receptors originated from a man aged 60 to 75 with active COVID-19.

The rearrangement uses TRBV5-1 and TRBJ2-7; unclear D gene. There are 14 residues in the CDR3. V was clipped by 4 bases and J by 1 base, with 12 bases between them. The germline V gene encodes CDR1 SGHRS and CDR2 YFSETQ. The CDR3 sequence is CASSTRSSSYEQYF. The DNA of the CDR3 is TGCGCCAGCAGCACCAGATCATCTTCCTACGAGCAGTACTTC. The full variable domain, rest sourced from reference TRBV5-1 and TRBJ2-7, is KAGVTQTPRYLIKTRGQQVTLSCSPISGHRSVSWYQQTPGQGLQFLFEYFSETQRNKGNFPGRFSGRQFSNSRSEMNVSTLELGDSALYLCASSTRSSSYEQYFGPGTRLTVT.

This chain uses TRBV9 with TRBJ2-3; TRBD2 might be the D (5 bases). CDR3 length: 18 amino acids. The V end was cut by 0 bases, the J end by 0 bases, with 17 bases between. Looked up from germline, CDR1 is SGDLS and CDR2 is YYNGEE. For the CDR3, the DNA is TGTGCCAGCAGCGTAGGTGGCAGGACTCTCTCTAGCACAGATACGCAGTATTTT. Amino acid sequence: CASSVGGRTLSSTDTQYF.

The chain carries TRBV5-6 and TRBJ1-1, with D tentatively TRBD1 (6 bases). Germline-derived CDR1 and CDR2 are SGHDT and YYEEEE. V lost 3 bases to trimming and J lost 3 bases, with 12 bases between them. The CDR3 sequence is 14 residues long. In nucleotides, the CDR3 is TGTGCCAGCAGCTACGGGACAAGGGACACTGAAGCTTTCTTT. Translation: CASSYGTRDTEAFF.

The chain uses TRBV9 and TRBJ1-4; possibly TRBD1 for D (5 bases). Trimming removed 3 bases from V and 0 bases from J, with 6 bases in between. Germline-derived CDR1 and CDR2 are SGDLS and YYNGEE. The CDR3 extends over 14 amino acids. The CDR3 bases are TGTGCCAGCAGCGCGACAGCAACTAATGAAAAACTGTTTTTT. It codes for CASSATATNEKLFF.

This chain links TRBV18 with TRBJ1-5, with TRBD1 identical over 11 bases. CDR1 is KGHSH, CDR2 LQKENI, per germline. The CDR3 runs 15 residues. Trimming cost V 3 bases and J 8 bases; bases outside gene matches: 6. CDR3 residues: CASSPGQGGLEPQHF. The CDR3 coding sequence is TGTGCCAGCTCACCGGGACAGGGGGGTTTGGAGCCCCAGCATTTT.

The rearrangement links TRBV6-1 to TRBJ1-2; no reliable D call. Germline CDR1 reads MNHNS; CDR2 reads SASEGT. V shed 0 bases and J shed 4 bases, with 12 bases lying between them. There are 15 residues in the CDR3. CDR3 amino acids: CASSEANPGLYGYTF. The CDR3 DNA reads TGTGCCAGCAGTGAAGCGAATCCAGGTCTCTATGGCTACACCTTC.

The gene calls are TRBV7-9 and TRBJ2-2, with D possibly matching TRBD2 (5 bases). Trimming removed 7 bases at V and 5 bases at J, with 14 bases between. This CDR3 comprises 14 residues. Per the germline V gene, CDR1 is SEHNR and CDR2 is FQNEAQ (reference sequence). The CDR3, as DNA: TGTGCCAGCATTCGGGAAAGAAGAACCGGGGAGCTGTTTTTT. Protein: CASIRERRTGELFF.

This clone was seen only a few times. The CDR3 DNA reads as TGTGCCACCAAGTCACAGGGGACAACCTACGAGCAGTACTTC. This encodes CATKSQGTTYEQYF. The gene calls are TRBV15 and TRBJ2-7, with 7 bases aligning to TRBD1. CDR1 is LNHNV, CDR2 YYDKDF, per germline (reference sequence). The CDR3 length is 14 residues. Unmatched junction bases numbered 8, after V lost 7 bases and J lost 2 bases.

This chain links TRBV7-3 with TRBJ2-1; 8 bases map to TRBD1. This CDR3 is built from 14 residues. J gave up 7 bases and V 3 bases, and 5 bases lay outside the gene matches. Looked up from germline, CDR1 is SGHTA and CDR2 is FQGTGA. CDR3 region: CASSFRGPGNEQFF. CDR3 coding DNA: TGTGCCAGCAGCTTCAGGGGGCCTGGGAATGAGCAGTTCTTC.

The gene calls are TRBV18 and TRBJ1-3, with a tentative D call TRBD1 (5 bases). CDR1 and CDR2 from the germline V gene are KGHSH and LQKENI. The germline V and J ends were trimmed by 3 bases and 0 bases, with 12 bases remaining between them. This CDR3 has 16 residues. Here the CDR3 reads CASSPARVSSGNTIYF. CDR3 nucleotides: TGTGCCAGCTCACCGGCCAGGGTTTCCTCTGGAAACACCATATATTTT. Looking up the rest from reference TRBV18 and TRBJ1-3 gives the full variable domain: NAGVMQNPRHLVRRRGQEARLRCSPMKGHSHVYWYRQLPEEGLKFMVYLQKENIIDESGMPKERFSAEFPKEGPSILRIQQVVRGDSAAYFCASSPARVSSGNTIYFGEGSWLTVV.

The chain uses TRBV6-5 and TRBJ1-1; D is ambiguous. Germline V CDR1 and CDR2: MNHEY, SVGAGI. With 6 bases removed from V and 0 bases from J, the gap between germline ends came to 8 bases. The CDR3 is 13 amino acids. CDR3 bases: TGTGCCAGCAGGGCAGTCGTGAACACTGAAGCTTTCTTT. This encodes CASRAVVNTEAFF.

This clone was found a few times. Other DNA sequences in the same sample also yield this CDR3. The rearrangement links TRBV15 to TRBJ2-7; a possible D gene is TRBD1 (6 bases). V dropped 0 bases and J dropped 2 bases, with 8 bases sitting between them. The CDR3 is 14 amino acids. CDR1 LNHNV and CDR2 YYDKDF come from the germline V gene (reference sequence). For the CDR3, the DNA is TGTGCCACCAGCAGAGACAGGGGTCCCTACGAGCAGTACTTC. Its protein product is CATSRDRGPYEQYF.

This clone was detected only once. The V and J genes are TRBV18 and TRBJ2-1; D possibly corresponds to TRBD1 (6 bases). The germline V gene encodes CDR1 KGHSH and CDR2 LQKENI. V dropped 6 bases and J dropped 1 base, with 16 bases sitting between them. The CDR3 totals 16 residues. CDR3: CASSFDRPVSYNEQFF. The DNA for the CDR3 is TGTGCCAGCTCCTTTGACAGGCCCGTGTCCTACAATGAGCAGTTCTTC.

The V call is TRBV19, the J call TRBJ2-3; 11 bases line up with TRBD2. The CDR3 runs to 19 residues. Trimming removed 5 bases from V and 2 bases from J; junction bases left unmatched: 15. CDR1 LNHDA and CDR2 SQIVND come from the germline V gene (reference sequence). CDR3 nucleotides: TGTGCCAGTAGTTCGGCCCCGGGGGGGACTAGCGGTTACACAGATACGCAGTATTTT. Translated: CASSSAPGGTSGYTDTQYF.

This clone appeared a few times. J is TRBJ1-2 and V is TRBV2; 7 nucleotides match TRBD1. V dropped 9 bases and J dropped 5; count of bases not matched to a gene: 6. The CDR3 runs 12 residues. Looked up from germline, CDR1 is SNHLY and CDR2 is FYNNEI. CDR3 region: CARENRGYGYTF. CDR3 sequence (DNA): TGTGCCAGGGAGAACAGGGGTTATGGCTACACCTTC.

This clone was counted a single time. The genes are TRBV10-1 and TRBJ2-6; tentative D call: TRBD2 (6 bases). Trimming removed 2 bases at V and 2 bases at J, with 7 bases between. CDR3 length: 15 residues. Germline lookup yields CDR1 WNHNN and CDR2 SYGVQD (reference sequence). In nucleotides, the CDR3 is TGCGCCAGCAGTGAGGGAGGGCCTGGGGCCAACGTCCTGACTTTC. Protein product: CASSEGGPGANVLTF.

CDR3 residues: CASSLYSSDEQYF. Here the CDR3 DNA reads TGTGCCAGCAGTTTATATTCGTCGGACGAGCAGTACTTC. The chain combines TRBV28 with TRBJ2-7; D gene uncertain. V lost 1 base and J 5 bases, leaving 9 bases between the germline ends. The germline gives CDR1 MDHEN, CDR2 SYDVKM. The CDR3 sequence is 13 residues long. The complete variable domain, with remaining parts taken from reference TRBV28 and TRBJ2-7, reads DVKVTQSSRYLVKRTGEKVFLECVQDMDHENMFWYRQDPGLGLRLIYFSYDVKMKEKGDIPEGYSVSREKKERFSLILESASTNQTSMYLCASSLYSSDEQYFGPGTRLTVT.

The chain recombines TRBV28 with TRBJ2-5; TRBD2 aligns across 11 bases. CDR3 length: 15 residues. Germline lookup yields CDR1 MDHEN and CDR2 SYDVKM. J gave up 5 bases and V 7 bases, and 9 bases lay outside the gene matches. Here the CDR3 DNA reads TGTGCCAGCACCCCCACTAGCGGGGGAGGGGAGACCCAGTACTTC. Amino acids: CASTPTSGGGETQYF.

The V gene is TRBV5-1, the J gene TRBJ2-4, with D possibly TRBD2 on 5 matching bases. The CDR3 spans 13 residues. CDR1 and CDR2 from the germline V gene are SGHRS and YFSETQ. The V end was cut by 4 bases, the J end by 13 bases, with 18 bases between. DNA for the CDR3: TGCGCCAGCAGCGAAGATCTTGACGGGATACAGTACTTC. Encoded protein: CASSEDLDGIQYF.

The rearrangement uses TRBV5-4 and TRBJ2-6, with 11 nucleotides matching TRBD1. Germline trimming cut 6 bases from V and 3 bases from J; bases unmatched to any gene: 14. This CDR3 is built from 19 residues. Germline V CDR1 and CDR2: SGHNT, YYREEE (reference sequence). The chain's CDR3 is CASISWTGTGGNGANVLTF. The CDR3 nucleotides are TGTGCCAGCATCAGTTGGACCGGGACAGGGGGTAATGGGGCCAACGTCCTGACTTTC.

This clone was seen a single time. V usage is TRBV19 and J usage is TRBJ1-2; 7 bases are a match to TRBD1. V was pared by 8 bases and J by 8 bases, with 5 bases of the junction left unmatched. CDR1 LNHDA and CDR2 SQIVND come from the germline V gene (reference sequence). This CDR3 has 11 amino acids. CDR3 nucleotides: TGTGCCAGTTACAGGGGAATAGGCTACACCTTC. Translating gives CASYRGIGYTF.

V gene TRBV6-6 combines with J gene TRBJ1-1, with 8 bases matching TRBD1. The germline V gene has CDR1 MNHNY and CDR2 SVGAGI (reference sequence). The CDR3 spans 15 residues. The V and J ends lost 6 bases and 3 bases, in that order; junction bases with no gene match: 9. The CDR3 here is CASSLYRGFYTEAFF. DNA for the CDR3: TGTGCCAGCAGCTTATACAGGGGGTTCTACACTGAAGCTTTCTTT.

This clone was observed a single time. The chain couples TRBV3-1 (or the pseudogene TRBV3-2) to TRBJ2-5, with 7 bases matching TRBD2. The CDR3 runs to 15 residues. The ends lost 3 bases at V and 2 bases at J; junction bases unmatched: 6. The germline V gene encodes CDR1 LGHDT and CDR2 YNNKEL (reference sequence). CDR3 nucleotides: TGTGCCAGCAGCCAGCGGGGGAGGGAACAAGAGACCCAGTACTTC. This gives the protein CASSQRGREQETQYF.

The rearrangement links TRBV2 to TRBJ1-6; maybe TRBD1 (6 bases). The CDR3 spans 15 residues. V lost 6 bases, J lost 10 bases, and 19 bases lay in between. In germline, CDR1 is SNHLY, CDR2 FYNNEI. The CDR3 loop is CASRGPGTGRSPLHF. The CDR3 region has the DNA TGTGCCAGCAGGGGACCCGGTACAGGGCGATCACCCCTCCACTTT.

This clone was recorded once. The chain carries TRBV30 and TRBJ2-2; 8 bases match TRBD1. J lost 1 base, V lost 1 base, and 5 bases had no gene match. CDR3 length: 16 amino acids. The germline gives CDR1 GTSNPN, CDR2 SVGIG (reference sequence). The CDR3 loop is CAWSDRTGRNTGELFF. CDR3 nucleotides: TGTGCCTGGAGTGACCGGACAGGGAGGAACACCGGGGAGCTGTTTTTT.

J is TRBJ2-2 and V is TRBV15; TRBD1 aligns across 8 bases. The germline V gene has CDR1 LNHNV and CDR2 YYDKDF (reference sequence). CDR3 length equals 15 residues. The ends lost 4 bases at V and 1 base at J; junction bases unmatched: 2. CDR3 DNA sequence: TGTGCCACCAGCACGGACAGGGTGAACACCGGGGAGCTGTTTTTT. This translates into CATSTDRVNTGELFF.

V usage is TRBV19 and J usage is TRBJ1-5; D not certain. This CDR3 is 14 amino acids long. Germline V gives CDR1 LNHDA, CDR2 SQIVND (reference sequence). Between the trimmed V and J ends, which lost 2 bases and 6 bases, there was a span of 11 bases. The CDR3 region is CASSIRGLGQPQHF. CDR3 coding DNA: TGTGCCAGTAGTATACGTGGGCTGGGTCAGCCCCAGCATTTT.

V gene TRBV7-8 combines with J gene TRBJ2-2; the match to TRBD2 covers 8 bases. After removal of 4 bases from V and 5 bases from J, the junction contained 9 bases not matched to a gene. The CDR3 spans 16 residues. Germline lookup yields CDR1 SGHVS and CDR2 FQNEAQ. The CDR3 sequence: CASSYRVAGKTGELFF. The CDR3 region has the DNA TGTGCCAGCAGCTACAGGGTAGCGGGGAAAACCGGGGAGCTGTTTTTT.

The V call is TRBV29-1, the J call TRBJ1-4; D might be TRBD1 (6 bases). The V gene's germline CDR1 is SQVTM and CDR2 ANQGSEA. This CDR3 has 12 residues. Trimming stripped 5 bases from V and 8 bases from J, with 12 bases between. CDR3 DNA sequence: TGCAGCGTTACACAGGGTAGCGAAAAACTGTTTTTT. It is translated as CSVTQGSEKLFF.

In its sample, this clone was seen once. J is TRBJ2-6 and V is TRBV7-2; 10 bases are shared with TRBD1. With 5 bases clipped from V and 2 bases from J, the junction kept 3 bases outside the gene matches. Looked up from germline, CDR1 is SGHTA and CDR2 is FQGNSA. The CDR3 consists of 16 residues. CDR3 in DNA: TGTGCCAGCAGCGCGACAGGGGGCACTGGGGCCAACGTCCTGACTTTC. Amino acid sequence: CASSATGGTGANVLTF.

Points on this clone: A much more abundant neighbour one base away suggests this may be a read error. The sample has other DNA sequences that encode this CDR3 too. V gene TRBV5-1 combines with J gene TRBJ2-7, with TRBD2 identical over 8 bases. This CDR3 spans 16 amino acids. V trimming: 0 bases; J trimming: 0 bases; junction bases outside the gene matches: 5. Germline V lookup: CDR1 SGHRS, CDR2 YFSETQ. CDR3 sequence (DNA): TGCGCCAGCAGCTTGGCGGCGGGGGGCAGCTCCTACGAGCAGTACTTC. Amino acids: CASSLAAGGSSYEQYF.

The chain joins TRBV5-6 to TRBJ2-3; 9 nucleotides agree with TRBD2. The ends lost 0 bases at V and 2 bases at J; junction bases unmatched: 4. In germline, CDR1 is SGHDT, CDR2 YYEEEE. The CDR3 sequence is 16 residues long. The CDR3 sequence is CASSLGLAGFTDTQYF. Written as DNA, the CDR3 is TGTGCCAGCAGCTTGGGCCTAGCGGGGTTCACAGATACGCAGTATTTT.